These 9 T cell receptor beta chains came from one sample sequenced in a study of CD8 T cells in ankylosing spondylitis. General observations from the study: Fewer than 10 highly homologous variants made up a TCR beta motif that seemed to typify ankylosing spondylitis blood.

TCRdb processed the 5' RACE reads anew with MiXCR; each CDR3 protein has one entry. The data show some 400,000 distinct CDR3 sequences, 20% to 25% seen once. These receptors' targets are unknown. Sequencing was done on a sample of blood, either unsorted or a sorted T cell fraction (not recorded which). These receptors originate from a male donor with ankylosing spondylitis.

The V gene is TRBV7-9, the J gene TRBJ2-7, with D perhaps TRBD2 (6 bases). This CDR3 region has 15 residues. Germline V gives CDR1 SEHNR, CDR2 FQNEAQ (reference sequence). The V and J ends lost 5 bases and 2 bases respectively, with 16 bases between them. CDR3 loop: CASSPGSTVTYEQYF. CDR3 nucleotides: TGTGCCAGCAGCCCCGGGAGTACGGTCACCTACGAGCAGTACTTC. Full variable domain (missing parts from reference TRBV7-9 and TRBJ2-7): DTGVSQNPRHKITKRGQNVTFRCDPISEHNRLYWYRQTLGQGPEFLTYFQNEAQLEKSRLLSDRFSAERPKGSFSTLEIQRTEQGDSAMYLCASSPGSTVTYEQYFGPGTRLTVT.

The chain links TRBV20-1 to TRBJ2-1; TRBD1 aligns across 8 bases. This CDR3 is 13 amino acids long. V was clipped by 6 bases and J by 5 bases; unmatched bases: 6. Germline CDR1 and CDR2: DFQATT and SNEGSKA (reference sequence). CDR3 DNA: TGCAGTGCACAGGGACAGGTTAACAATGAGCAGTTCTTC. It codes for CSAQGQVNNEQFF.

The rearrangement uses TRBV12-3 or TRBV12-4 and TRBJ2-1, with a weak D call TRBD1 (5 bases). Trimming took 8 bases from V and 3 from J, leaving 20 bases between them. The CDR3 spans 16 residues. In DNA, the CDR3 is TGTGCCAGCGGGAAAAGGGGCTTAAATGTCTACAATGAGCAGTTCTTC. Translating gives CASGKRGLNVYNEQFF.

V gene TRBV7-8 combines with J gene TRBJ2-1; D is ambiguous. This CDR3 is built from 11 residues. The germline V and J ends were trimmed by 3 bases and 9 bases, with 6 bases remaining between them. Germline lookup yields CDR1 SGHVS and CDR2 FQNEAQ. CDR3 region: CASSFKTEQFF. The CDR3 DNA follows: TGTGCCAGCAGCTTTAAAACTGAGCAGTTCTTC.

The rearrangement links TRBV12-3 or TRBV12-4 to TRBJ2-3; a possible D gene is TRBD2 (5 bases). The CDR3 runs 16 residues. The V end was cut by 3 bases, the J end by 2 bases, with 15 bases between. The CDR3 protein is CASSLERAANTDTQYF. The DNA for the CDR3 is TGTGCCAGCAGTTTGGAGCGAGCGGCGAACACAGATACGCAGTATTTT.

This clonotype has a count of ten or more. A read error may produce the germline difference seen at one junction end. DNA for the CDR3: TGTGCTAGCAGCTTCAAACAGCAAGAGACCCAGTACTTC. Translation gives CASSFKQQETQYF. The rearrangement uses TRBV7-7 and TRBJ2-5; D is ambiguous. This CDR3 has 13 amino acids. The germline V gene encodes CDR1 SSHAT and CDR2 FNYEAQ (reference sequence).

The table lists this clonotype with a few counts. This sequence joins TRBV3-1 and TRBJ1-5, with D perhaps matching TRBD1 (6 bases). The CDR3 has 15 residues. CDR1 is LGHDT and CDR2 is YNNKEL in the germline V gene (reference sequence). Between the trimmed V and J ends, which lost 1 base and 7 bases, there was a span of 14 bases. The CDR3 bases are TGTGCCAGCAGCCAAGTTAGTGGGGGGGCACAGCCCCAGCATTTT. Protein: CASSQVSGGAQPQHF. The whole variable domain, remainder taken from reference TRBV3-1 and TRBJ1-5, is DTAVSQTPKYLVTQMGNDKSIKCEQNLGHDTMYWYKQDSKKFLKIMFSYNNKELIINETVPNRFSPKSPDKAHLNLHINSLELGDSAVYFCASSQVSGGAQPQHFGDGTRLSIL.

In this sample, this clonotype turned up once. The chain is built from TRBV6-6 and TRBJ1-4; D is ambiguous. From germline, CDR1 is MNHNY and CDR2 SVGAGI (reference sequence). CDR3 length: 12 residues. V was shortened by 7 bases and J by 8 bases, with 11 bases between the two germline ends. The CDR3 coding sequence is TGTGCCAGCAAGGTTTTTGGGGAAAAACTGTTTTTT. It translates to CASKVFGEKLFF.

This clonotype was seen many times. The V and J genes are TRBV4-1 and TRBJ2-7, with 11 bases that match TRBD2. The CDR3 spans 16 residues. Germline CDR1 and CDR2: MGHRA and YSYEKL. J was trimmed by 7 bases and V by 3 bases; bases with no gene match: 11. As DNA, the CDR3 is TGCGCCAGCAGCCATGCTAGCGGGAGGAATCCGAAAGAGCAGTACTTC. Its protein is CASSHASGRNPKEQYF.